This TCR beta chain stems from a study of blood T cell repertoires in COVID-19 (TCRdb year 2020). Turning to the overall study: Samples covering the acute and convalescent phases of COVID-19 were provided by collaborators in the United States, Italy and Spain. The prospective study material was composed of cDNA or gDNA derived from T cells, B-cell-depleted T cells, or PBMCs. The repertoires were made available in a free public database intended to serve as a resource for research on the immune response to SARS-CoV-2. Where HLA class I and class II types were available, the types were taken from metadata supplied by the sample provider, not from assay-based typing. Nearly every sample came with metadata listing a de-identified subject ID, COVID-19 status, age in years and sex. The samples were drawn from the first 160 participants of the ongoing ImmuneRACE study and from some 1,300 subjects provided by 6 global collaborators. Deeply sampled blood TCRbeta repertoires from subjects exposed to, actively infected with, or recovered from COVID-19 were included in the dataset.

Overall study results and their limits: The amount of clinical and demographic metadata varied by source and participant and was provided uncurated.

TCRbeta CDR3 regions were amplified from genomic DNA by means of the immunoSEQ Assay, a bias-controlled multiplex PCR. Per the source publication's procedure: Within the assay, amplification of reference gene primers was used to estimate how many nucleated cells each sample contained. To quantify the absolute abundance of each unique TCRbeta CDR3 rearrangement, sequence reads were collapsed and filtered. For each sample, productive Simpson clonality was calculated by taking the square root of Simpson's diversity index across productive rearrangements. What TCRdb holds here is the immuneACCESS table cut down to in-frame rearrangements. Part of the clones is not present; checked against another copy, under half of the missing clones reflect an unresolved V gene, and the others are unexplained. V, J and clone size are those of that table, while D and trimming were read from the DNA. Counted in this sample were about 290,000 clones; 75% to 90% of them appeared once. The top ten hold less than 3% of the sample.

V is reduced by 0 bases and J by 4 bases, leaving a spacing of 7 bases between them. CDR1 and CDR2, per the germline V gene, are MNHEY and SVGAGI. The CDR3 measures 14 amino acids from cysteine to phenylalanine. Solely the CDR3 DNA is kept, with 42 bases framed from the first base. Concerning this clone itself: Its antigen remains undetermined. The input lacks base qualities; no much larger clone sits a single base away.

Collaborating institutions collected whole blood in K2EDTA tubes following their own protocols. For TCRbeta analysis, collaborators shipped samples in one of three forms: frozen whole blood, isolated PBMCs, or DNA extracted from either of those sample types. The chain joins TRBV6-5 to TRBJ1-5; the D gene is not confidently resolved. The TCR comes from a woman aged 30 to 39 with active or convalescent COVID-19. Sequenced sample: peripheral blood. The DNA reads TGTGCCAGCAGTTACTCGGCCAGGAATCAGCCCCAGCATTTT. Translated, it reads CASSYSARNQPQHF.